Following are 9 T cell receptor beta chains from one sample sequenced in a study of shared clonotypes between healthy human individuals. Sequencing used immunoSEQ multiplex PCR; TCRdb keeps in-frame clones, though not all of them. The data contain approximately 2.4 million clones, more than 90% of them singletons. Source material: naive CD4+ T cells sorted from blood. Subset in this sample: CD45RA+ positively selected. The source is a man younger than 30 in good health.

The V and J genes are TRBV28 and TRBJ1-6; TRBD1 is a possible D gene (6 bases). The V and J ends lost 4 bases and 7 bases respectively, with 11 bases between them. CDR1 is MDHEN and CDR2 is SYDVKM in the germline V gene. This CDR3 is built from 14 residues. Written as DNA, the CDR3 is TGTGCCAGCAGTTCTACGGGACAAAATTCACCCCTCCACTTT. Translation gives CASSSTGQNSPLHF.

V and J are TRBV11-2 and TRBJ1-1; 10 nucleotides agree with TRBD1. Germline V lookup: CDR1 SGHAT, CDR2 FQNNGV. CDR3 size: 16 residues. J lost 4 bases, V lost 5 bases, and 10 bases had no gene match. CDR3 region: CASSPDRGRLSTEAFF. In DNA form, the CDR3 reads TGTGCCAGCAGCCCCGACAGGGGGCGGTTGAGCACTGAAGCTTTCTTT.

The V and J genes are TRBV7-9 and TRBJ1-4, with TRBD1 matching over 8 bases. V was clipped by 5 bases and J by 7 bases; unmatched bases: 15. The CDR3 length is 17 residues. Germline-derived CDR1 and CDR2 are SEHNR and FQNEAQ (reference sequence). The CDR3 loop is CASSLMQGAVLVEKLFF. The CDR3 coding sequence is TGTGCCAGCAGCCTGATGCAGGGGGCGGTTTTAGTTGAAAAACTGTTTTTT.

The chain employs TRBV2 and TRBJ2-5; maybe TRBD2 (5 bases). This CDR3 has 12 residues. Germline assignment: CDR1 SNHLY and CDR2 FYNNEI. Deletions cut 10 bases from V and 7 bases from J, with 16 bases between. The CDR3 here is CATQGTSGTQYF. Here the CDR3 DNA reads TGTGCCACTCAAGGCACTAGTGGGACCCAGTACTTC.

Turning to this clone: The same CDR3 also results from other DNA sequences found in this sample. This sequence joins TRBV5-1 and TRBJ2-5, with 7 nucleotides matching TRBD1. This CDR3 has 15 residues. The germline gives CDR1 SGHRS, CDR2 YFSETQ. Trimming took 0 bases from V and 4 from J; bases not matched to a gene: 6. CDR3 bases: TGCGCCAGCAGCTTGGGGCAGGGGGTGGCAGAGACCCAGTACTTC. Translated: CASSLGQGVAETQYF. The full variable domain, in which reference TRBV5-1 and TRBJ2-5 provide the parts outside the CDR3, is KAGVTQTPRYLIKTRGQQVTLSCSPISGHRSVSWYQQTPGQGLQFLFEYFSETQRNKGNFPGRFSGRQFSNSRSEMNVSTLELGDSALYLCASSLGQGVAETQYFGPGTRLLVL.

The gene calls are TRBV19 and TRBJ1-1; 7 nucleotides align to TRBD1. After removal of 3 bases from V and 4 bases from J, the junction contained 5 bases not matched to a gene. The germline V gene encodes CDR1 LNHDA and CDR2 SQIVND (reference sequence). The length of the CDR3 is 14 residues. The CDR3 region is CASSIKGQVTEAFF. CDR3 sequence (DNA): TGTGCCAGTAGTATTAAAGGACAGGTCACTGAAGCTTTCTTT.

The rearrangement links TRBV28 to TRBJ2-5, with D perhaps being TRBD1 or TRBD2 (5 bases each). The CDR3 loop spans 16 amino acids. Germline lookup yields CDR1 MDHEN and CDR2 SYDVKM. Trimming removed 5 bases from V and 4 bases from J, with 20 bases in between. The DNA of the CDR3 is TGTGCCAGCAGTCGCACCCGGGACCGCTTCGGAGAGACCCAGTACTTC. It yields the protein CASSRTRDRFGETQYF.

The CDR3 reads CASVSATKTRTQYF. CDR3 in DNA: TGTGCCAGTGTCTCGGCGACCAAAACCAGGACGCAGTATTTT. The chain combines TRBV27 with TRBJ2-3; D is unclear. V lost 9 bases and J lost 9, with 22 bases in between. This CDR3 is 14 amino acids long. Germline assignment: CDR1 MNHEY and CDR2 SMNVEV (reference sequence).

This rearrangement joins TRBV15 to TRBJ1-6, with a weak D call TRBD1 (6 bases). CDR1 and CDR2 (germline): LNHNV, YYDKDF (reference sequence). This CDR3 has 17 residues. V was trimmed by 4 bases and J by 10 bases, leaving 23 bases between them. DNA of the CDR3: TGTGCCACCAGCATTTACGCCGCAGGGGTCCGGGGGTCACCCCTCCACTTT. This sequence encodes CATSIYAAGVRGSPLHF.